The sequence of this TCR beta chain was determined in a study of T cell repertoires in cytomegalovirus infection. Study as a whole: Indications came from public TCR beta signatures; they pointed to CMV infection and to a matching HLA type.

CDR3 length: 14 amino acids. The germline gives CDR1 SEHNR, CDR2 FQNEAQ (reference sequence). Trimming took off 5 bases at V and 8 bases at J, with 16 bases between the two ends. Regarding the study as a whole: CMV-specific TCR beta clonotypes restricted by HLA-C were the ones dominating the ex vivo response. CMV carriers having the relevant HLA were flagged by cumulative public TCR beta family frequency.

In TCRdb, the reads were re-called with MiXCR into one record per CDR3 protein. The sample lists approximately 490,000 distinct CDR3 sequences; approximately 10% were seen once. This clonotype was counted at least ten times. What it recognizes is unknown. The sequence was obtained from a human donor in good health (CMV status not recorded). Some clones in this sample may be carry-over from other donors' samples. Source material: PBMCs. This chain connects TRBV7-9 to TRBJ2-4; either TRBD1 or TRBD2 may fit D (5 bases each). The CDR3 bases are TGTGCCAGCAGCCCGAGGGAGAGGGGCGACATTCAGTACTTC. Translation gives CASSPRERGDIQYF.